The present T cell receptor (beta chain) was sequenced within a study of human T cells and chemical hapten exposure. Individual cDNA molecules each carried unique molecular identifiers attached by the library. TCRdb recomputed calls from the RACE reads with MiXCR, one row per CDR3 protein. The repertoire holds tens of thousands of distinct CDR3 sequences, 6.5% to 8% seen once, with 1% to 1.5% in the top ten. This clonotype has more than one count but fewer than ten. Trimming left V 3 bases short and J 4 bases short, with 12 bases between. CDR1 and CDR2 from the germline V gene are KGHSH and LQKENI. This CDR3 region has 14 residues. The time point: patch test 2, 6 weeks after DPC sensitization. Treatment here: therapeutic diphenylcyclopropenone sensitization with weekly scalp DPC.

This chain uses TRBV18 with TRBJ1-1; D is unclear. The clonotype comes from a woman in her 30s with alopecia areata. Some clones in this sample may be carry-over from other donors' samples. Sequencing used whole blood, obtained in connection with sensitization to the hapten diphenylcyclopropenone (DPC). The CDR3 nucleotides are TGTGCCAGCTCACCCGGGGTAGAGGGCACTGAAGCTTTCTTT. It is translated as CASSPGVEGTEAFF.